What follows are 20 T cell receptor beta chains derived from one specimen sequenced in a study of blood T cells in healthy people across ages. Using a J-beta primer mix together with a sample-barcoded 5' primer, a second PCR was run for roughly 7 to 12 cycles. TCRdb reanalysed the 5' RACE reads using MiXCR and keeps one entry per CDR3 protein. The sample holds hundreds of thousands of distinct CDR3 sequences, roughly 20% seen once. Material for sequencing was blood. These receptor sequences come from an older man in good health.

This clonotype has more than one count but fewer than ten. CDR3 region: CASSQFRDTDSPLHF. The CDR3 DNA follows: TGCGCCAGCAGCCAATTCCGGGACACCGATTCACCCCTCCACTTT. The chain couples TRBV4-3 to TRBJ1-6; perhaps TRBD1 as D (6 bases). V was cut by 2 bases and J by 8 bases, with 13 bases left in between. CDR1 and CDR2 from the germline V gene are LGHNA and YSLEER. The CDR3 totals 15 residues.

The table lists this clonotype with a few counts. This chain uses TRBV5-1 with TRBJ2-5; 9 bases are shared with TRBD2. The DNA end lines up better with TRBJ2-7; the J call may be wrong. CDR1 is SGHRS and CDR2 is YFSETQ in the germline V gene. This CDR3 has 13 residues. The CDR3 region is CASSLSGRSEQYF. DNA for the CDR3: TGCGCCAGCAGCCTTAGCGGGAGATCCGAGCAGTACTTC.

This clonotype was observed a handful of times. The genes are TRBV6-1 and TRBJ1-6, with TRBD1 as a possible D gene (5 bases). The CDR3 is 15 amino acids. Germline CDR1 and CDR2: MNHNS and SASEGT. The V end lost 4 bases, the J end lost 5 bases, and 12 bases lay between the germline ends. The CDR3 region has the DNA TGTGCCAGCAGTGTACAGGTTAGGGATAATTCACCCCTCCACTTT. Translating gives CASSVQVRDNSPLHF.

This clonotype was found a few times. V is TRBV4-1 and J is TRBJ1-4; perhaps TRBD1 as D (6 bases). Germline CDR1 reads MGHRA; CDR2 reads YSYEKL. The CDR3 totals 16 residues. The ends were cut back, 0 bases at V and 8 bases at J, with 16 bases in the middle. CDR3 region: CASSQDARPTGEKLFF. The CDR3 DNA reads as TGCGCCAGCAGCCAAGATGCACGCCCTACAGGGGAAAAACTGTTTTTT.

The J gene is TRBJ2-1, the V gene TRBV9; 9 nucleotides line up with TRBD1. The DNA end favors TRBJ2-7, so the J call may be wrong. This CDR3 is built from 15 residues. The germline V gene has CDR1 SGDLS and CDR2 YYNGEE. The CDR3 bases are TGTGCCAGCAGCCAAACCGGGACAGGGATGGTCGAGCAGTACTTC. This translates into CASSQTGTGMVEQYF.

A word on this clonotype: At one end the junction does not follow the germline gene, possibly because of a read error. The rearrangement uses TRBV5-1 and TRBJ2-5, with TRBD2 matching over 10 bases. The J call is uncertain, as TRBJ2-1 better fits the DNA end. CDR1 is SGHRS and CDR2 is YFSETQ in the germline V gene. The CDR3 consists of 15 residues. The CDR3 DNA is TGCGCCAGCAGCTCACTAGCGGGACGCTACAATGGGCAGTTCTTC. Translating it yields CASSSLAGRYNGQFF.

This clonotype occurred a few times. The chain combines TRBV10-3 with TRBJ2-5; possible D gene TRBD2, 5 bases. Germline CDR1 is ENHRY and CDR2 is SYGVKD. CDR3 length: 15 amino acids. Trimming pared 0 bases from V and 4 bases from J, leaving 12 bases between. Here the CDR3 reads CAISESRASLETQYF. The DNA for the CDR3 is TGTGCCATCAGTGAGTCGCGGGCTAGCTTAGAGACCCAGTACTTC.

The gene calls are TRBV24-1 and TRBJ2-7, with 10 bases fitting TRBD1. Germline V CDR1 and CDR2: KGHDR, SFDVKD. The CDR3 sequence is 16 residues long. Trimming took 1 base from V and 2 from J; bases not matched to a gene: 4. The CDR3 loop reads CATSDFRQGAPYEQYF. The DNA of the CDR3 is TGTGCCACCAGTGATTTTAGACAGGGGGCTCCCTACGAGCAGTACTTC.

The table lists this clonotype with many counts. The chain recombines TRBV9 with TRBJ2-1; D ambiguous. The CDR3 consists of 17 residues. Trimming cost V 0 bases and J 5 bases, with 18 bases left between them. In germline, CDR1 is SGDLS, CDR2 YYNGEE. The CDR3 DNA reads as TGTGCCAGCAGCGTAGACCCCCCCGGTGGCAGGCACAATGAGCAGTTCTTC. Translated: CASSVDPPGGRHNEQFF.

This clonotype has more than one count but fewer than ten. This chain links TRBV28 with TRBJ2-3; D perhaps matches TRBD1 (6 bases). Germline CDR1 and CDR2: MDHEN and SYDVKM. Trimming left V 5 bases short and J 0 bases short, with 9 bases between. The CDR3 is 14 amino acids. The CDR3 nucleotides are TGTGCCAGCAGTGGGACACCCAGCACAGATACGCAGTATTTT. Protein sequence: CASSGTPSTDTQYF. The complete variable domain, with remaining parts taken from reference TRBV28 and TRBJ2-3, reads DVKVTQSSRYLVKRTGEKVFLECVQDMDHENMFWYRQDPGLGLRLIYFSYDVKMKEKGDIPEGYSVSREKKERFSLILESASTNQTSMYLCASSGTPSTDTQYFGPGTRLTVL.

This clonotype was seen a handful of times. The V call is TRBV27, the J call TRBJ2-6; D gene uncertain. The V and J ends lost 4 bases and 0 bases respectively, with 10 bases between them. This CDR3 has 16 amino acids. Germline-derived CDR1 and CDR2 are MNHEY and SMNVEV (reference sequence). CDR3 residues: CASSSPLRSGANVLTF. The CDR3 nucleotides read TGTGCCAGCAGTTCCCCCCTACGCTCTGGGGCCAACGTCCTGACTTTC. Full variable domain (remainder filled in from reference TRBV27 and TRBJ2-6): EAQVTQNPRYLITVTGKKLTVTCSQNMNHEYMSWYRQDPGLGLRQIYYSMNVEVTDKGDVPEGYKVSRKEKRNFPLILESPSPNQTSLYFCASSSPLRSGANVLTFGAGSRLTVL.

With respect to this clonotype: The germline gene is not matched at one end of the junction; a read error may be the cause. CDR3 sequence reads: CASSPTHEGENLFF. The CDR3 DNA follows: TGCGCCAGCAGCCCGACACATGAGGGTGAAAACCTGTTTTTT. The rearrangement uses TRBV5-1 and TRBJ1-4; no clear D gene. The CDR3 is 14 residues long. Germline CDR1 SGHRS, CDR2 YFSETQ.

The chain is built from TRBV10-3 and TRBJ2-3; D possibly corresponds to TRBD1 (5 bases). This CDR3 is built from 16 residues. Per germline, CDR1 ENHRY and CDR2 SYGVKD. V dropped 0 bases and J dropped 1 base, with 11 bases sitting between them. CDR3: CAISESVGHGTDTQYF. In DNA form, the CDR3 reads TGTGCCATCAGTGAGTCTGTGGGGCATGGCACAGATACGCAGTATTTT.

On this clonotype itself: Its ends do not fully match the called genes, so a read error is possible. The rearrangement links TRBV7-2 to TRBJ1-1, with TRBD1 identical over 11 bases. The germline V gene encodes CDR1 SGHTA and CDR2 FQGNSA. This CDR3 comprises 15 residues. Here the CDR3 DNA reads TGTGCCGGCAGCTTAAAACCGGGACAGGGGGGTGAAGCTTTCTTT. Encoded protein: CAGSLKPGQGGEAFF. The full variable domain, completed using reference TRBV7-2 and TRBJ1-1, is GAGVSQSPSNKVTEKGKDVELRCDPISGHTALYWYRQSLGQGLEFLIYFQGNSAPDKSGLPSDRFSAERTGGSVSTLTIQRTQQEDSAVYLCAGSLKPGQGGEAFFGQGTRLTVV.

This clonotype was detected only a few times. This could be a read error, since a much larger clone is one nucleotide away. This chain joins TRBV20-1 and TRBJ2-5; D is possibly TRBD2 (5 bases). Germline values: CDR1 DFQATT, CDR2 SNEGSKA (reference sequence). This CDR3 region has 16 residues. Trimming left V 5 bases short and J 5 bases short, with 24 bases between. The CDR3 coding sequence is TGCAGTGCTCGATTACTAGTGGTATCCGAGGTCGAGACCCAGTACTTC. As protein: CSARLLVVSEVETQYF.

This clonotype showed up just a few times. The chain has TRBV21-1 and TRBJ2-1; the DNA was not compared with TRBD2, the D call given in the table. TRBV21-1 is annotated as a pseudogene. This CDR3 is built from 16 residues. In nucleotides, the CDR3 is TGTGCCAGCAGCAAGGGCGGGAGTCCAAGATACAATGAGCAGTTCTTC. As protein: CASSKGGSPRYNEQFF.

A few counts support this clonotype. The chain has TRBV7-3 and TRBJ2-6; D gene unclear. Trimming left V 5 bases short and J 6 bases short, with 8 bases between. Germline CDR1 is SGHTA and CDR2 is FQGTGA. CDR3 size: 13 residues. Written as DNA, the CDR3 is TGTGCCAGCAGCCTAGGTGAGGCCAACGTCCTGACTTTC. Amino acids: CASSLGEANVLTF.

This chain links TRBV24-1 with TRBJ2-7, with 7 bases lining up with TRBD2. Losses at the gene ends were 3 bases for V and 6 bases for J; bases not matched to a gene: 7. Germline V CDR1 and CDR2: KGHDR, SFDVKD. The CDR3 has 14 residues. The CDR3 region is CATSDPRPGGEQYF. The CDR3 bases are TGTGCCACCAGTGATCCCCGTCCGGGGGGCGAGCAGTACTTC.

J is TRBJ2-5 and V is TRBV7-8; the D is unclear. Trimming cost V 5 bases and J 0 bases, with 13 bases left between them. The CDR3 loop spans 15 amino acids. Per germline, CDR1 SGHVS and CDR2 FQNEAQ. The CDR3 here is CASSKGVKYQETQYF. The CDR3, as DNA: TGTGCCAGCAGCAAGGGCGTAAAGTACCAAGAGACCCAGTACTTC.

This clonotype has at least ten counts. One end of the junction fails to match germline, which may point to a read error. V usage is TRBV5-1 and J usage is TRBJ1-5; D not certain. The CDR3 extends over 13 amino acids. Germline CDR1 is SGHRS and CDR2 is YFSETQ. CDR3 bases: TGTGCCAGCAGTTTTGATAGCAATCAGCCCCAGCATTTT. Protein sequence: CASSFDSNQPQHF.